The rows below give T cell receptor beta chains drawn from one sample of a study of response to subunit inactivated influenza vaccine. From the RT-PCR reads, TCRdb called clonotypes with MiXCR, one entry per CDR3 protein. Of about 650,000 distinct CDR3 sequences listed, less than 15% are singletons. The sequences come from PBMCs from blood, collected less than 15 days before vaccination. All receptors derive from a man aged 45-65 years who received an inactivated influenza vaccine. Each CDR3 is given with its conserved first and last residue. Size is omitted from some rows. Given values are once, few, many or a class for expanded clones.

J,V,length,size,CDR3
TRBJ1-1,TRBV5-1,15,.,CASSVQGAVPTEAFF
TRBJ2-1,TRBV7-2,17,.,CASSLMSSGRIYNEQFF
TRBJ2-3,TRBV15,15,few,CATSREPETTDTQYF
TRBJ1-4,TRBV4-3,16,many,CASSQGAQPRSEKLFF
TRBJ1-6,TRBV7-9,15,many,CASSSTSSYNSPLHF
TRBJ1-2,TRBV2,12,few,CASSRGAGGYTF
TRBJ2-7,TRBV30,17,.,CAWSSPRAWSSSYEQYF
TRBJ2-5,TRBV6-1,14,.,CASTRSGGQETQYF
TRBJ1-5,TRBV19,15,few,CASSPSGQSNQPQHF
TRBJ2-3,TRBV5-1,18,few,CASSLATSGRPSTDTQYF
TRBJ1-1,TRBV4-2,13,few,CASDATGESEAFF
TRBJ2-1,TRBV5-1,15,few,CASIPDAPGHNEQFF
TRBJ2-7,TRBV7-9,16,few,CASSPPFQGIAYEQYF
TRBJ2-7,TRBV29-1,12,few,CSAGHSGGEQYF
TRBJ1-1,TRBV7-9,14,.,CASSLGTDDTEAFF
TRBJ2-2,TRBV10-3,14,many,CAISVGGGTGELFF
TRBJ2-5,TRBV20-1,14,.,CSARPGQGGETQYF
TRBJ2-5,TRBV5-1,16,many,CASSLGSGSNQETQYF
TRBJ2-1,TRBV10-3,13,.,CAIETSGRNEQFF
TRBJ2-5,TRBV6-5,13,.,CASSSRPLETQYF
TRBJ2-3,TRBV24-1,17,few,CATSDYPGLERTDTQYF
TRBJ1-6,TRBV20-1,13,many,CSARALGNSPLHF
TRBJ2-7,TRBV27,14,few,CASSLGQAYYEQYF
TRBJ2-6,TRBV5-1,16,few,CASSLTGLGWANVLTF
TRBJ1-1,TRBV5-1,13,.,CASSLSRDTEAFF
TRBJ1-1,TRBV5-1,15,.,CASSGQGARGTEAFF
TRBJ2-7,TRBV20-1,14,.,CSARQQGAGYEQYF
TRBJ2-2,TRBV10-3,16,few,CAISGHAGGSSGELFF
TRBJ2-5,TRBV28,16,.,CASSRSGGAIQETQYF
TRBJ2-5,TRBV2,17,.,CASIRGTSGGRQETQYF
TRBJ2-7,TRBV12-5,12,.,CATSGAGYEQYF
TRBJ2-7,TRBV28,14,few,CASSKLAGGGEQYF
TRBJ2-2,TRBV6-2/TRBV6-3,15,.,CASSYGLTNTGELFF
TRBJ2-3,TRBV7-9,15,many,CASSSGLDYTDTQYF
TRBJ2-1,TRBV5-1,15,many,CASSLVVSSYNEQFF
TRBJ1-6,TRBV5-1,16,few,CASSASRDRLYSPLHF
TRBJ1-4,TRBV2,14,.,CASSDGGGRGKLFF
TRBJ2-2,TRBV20-1,16,.,CSARGQVRRGTGELFF
TRBJ2-7,TRBV12-3/TRBV12-4,13,many,CASSLLTSYEQYF
TRBJ2-1,TRBV15,16,.,CATSPLAGSSYNEQFF
TRBJ2-7,TRBV12-3/TRBV12-4,15,.,CASSSSAGGSDEQYF
TRBJ2-7,TRBV29-1,14,few,CSVYTGQGSYEQYF
TRBJ2-7,TRBV7-2,16,many,CASSLISSLAGAEQYF
TRBJ1-5,TRBV20-1,16,.,CSARDGRNSINQPQHF
TRBJ2-7,TRBV12-3/TRBV12-4,14,.,CASSIAGGPYEQYF
TRBJ2-7,TRBV7-2,13,.,CASSLGVGNEQYF
TRBJ2-3,TRBV5-4,15,few,CASSLRGRGGDTQYF
TRBJ2-7,TRBV29-1,13,.,CSAGIGDSYEQYF
TRBJ2-7,TRBV2,17,.,CASSALRGGLVVYEQYF
TRBJ2-1,TRBV10-2,14,few,CATLSGENYNEQFF
TRBJ1-5,TRBV4-3,14,.,CASTPTRGHQPQHF
TRBJ2-7,TRBV3-1,14,few,CASSQAAGGDEQYF